The T cell receptor beta chain described here comes from a study of T cells in localized non-small cell lung cancer. Regarding the study as a whole: A higher density of T cells in blood coincided with extended overall survival. Uninvolved adjacent lung had higher T cell clonality than tumor and all other tissues. Out of the top 100 tumor clones, a median around 57 were seen in adjacent lung. Multi-region tumor sequencing was not done, so intratumor heterogeneity could not be excluded.

As regards this clone: The antigen is not known.

Sequencing was performed with immunoSEQ multiplex PCR; in TCRdb, only in-frame clones are kept and a portion is missing. The data show under 9,500 clones, 90% to 95% seen once. CDR1 is LGHNA, CDR2 YSLEER, per germline. V shed 1 base and J shed 8 bases, with 8 bases lying between them. This CDR3 is built from 13 residues. The chain links TRBV4-3 to TRBJ1-4; D not resolved. Sequencing used peripheral blood, obtained before any cancer treatment. The receptor was derived from a woman aged 35 to 75 with stage I squamous cell lung carcinoma. CDR3 in amino acids: CASSQGEAEKLFF. CDR3 coding DNA: TGCGCCAGCAGCCAAGGAGAGGCCGAAAAACTGTTTTTT.